A selection of T cell receptor beta chains follows, all from one sample in a study of blood T cell repertoires in COVID-19. Measured with immunoSEQ multiplex PCR; TCRdb has only the in-frame clones, and not every one. The repertoire has 45,000 to 60,000 clones, roughly 78% of them found once; the top ten carry approximately 7.7%. Material: peripheral blood. These receptors were taken from a woman over 75 with acute or convalescent COVID-19. The CDR3 runs from the conserved cysteine through the conserved F or W. Fields, in order: J gene, clone size, V gene, D gene, CDR3 DNA, CDR3 protein. The D gene is left open where the match is weak. Expanded clones are given a class, and other clones once, few, many or no size at all.

>TRBJ2-7|-|TRBV18|TRBD2
TGTGCCAGCTCACCGGTAGCGGGGAGGTACGAGCAGTACTTC
CASSPVAGRYEQYF
>TRBJ2-1|-|TRBV7-9|TRBD2
TGTGCCAGCAGTCAGACCCCGGGACTAGCAAGGCTCTTC
CASSQTPGLARLF
>TRBJ2-7|-|TRBV11-2|TRBD1
TGTGCCAGCAGCCCCCTGACAGGGGGAAACTACTACGAGCAGTACTTC
CASSPLTGGNYYEQYF
>TRBJ2-5|-|TRBV11-2|TRBD1
TGTGCCAGCAGCTTCACAGGGGGCGCGGAGACCCAGTACTTC
CASSFTGGAETQYF
>TRBJ2-7|-|TRBV9|TRBD2
TGTGCCAGCAGCGTAGCTCCGGGACTAGCGGCCTACGAGCAGTACTTC
CASSVAPGLAAYEQYF
>TRBJ1-2|-|TRBV29-1|TRBD1
TGCAGCGTTAGGGGACAGGAGGATGGCTACACCTTC
CSVRGQEDGYTF
>TRBJ1-2|-|TRBV5-6|TRBD1
TGTGCCAGCACCAGGGACAGATCTAACTATGGCTACACCTTC
CASTRDRSNYGYTF
>TRBJ2-2|-|TRBV4-1|-
TGCGCCAGCAGCCAAGAACTGCAGGGAATCGGGGAGCTGTTTTTT
CASSQELQGIGELFF
>TRBJ1-5|-|TRBV6-2/TRBV6-3|TRBD1
TGTGCCAGCAGTTACCTCCCGGGACAGATGTTTCGTCAGCCCCAGCATTTT
CASSYLPGQMFRQPQHF
>TRBJ1-1|-|TRBV5-6|TRBD1
TGTGCCAGCAGCTTGTTAGCGGACAGGGGCAACACTGAAGCTTTCTTT
CASSLLADRGNTEAFF
>TRBJ1-4|-|TRBV5-4|-
TGTGCCAGCAGCTTGGAGGGCCAGGGGAATGAAAAACTGTTTTTT
CASSLEGQGNEKLFF
>TRBJ1-2|-|TRBV5-5|-
TGTGCCAGCAGCCCGGGGGTGAGCTATAACTACACCTTC
CASSPGVSYNYTF
>TRBJ1-1|-|TRBV6-5|-
TGTGCCAGCAGTTACTCGAGGACTGAAGCTTTCTTT
CASSYSRTEAFF
>TRBJ1-5|-|TRBV24-1|-
TGTGCCACCAGTGACCTGACAACAAATAGCAATCAGCCCCAGCATTTT
CATSDLTTNSNQPQHF
>TRBJ2-3|-|TRBV3-1/TRBV3-2|-
TGTGCCAGCAGCCCCTTAAAAACAGGTGATACGCAGTATTTT
CASSPLKTGDTQYF
>TRBJ1-5|-|TRBV21-1|-
TGTGCCAGCAGCAGGCCGGGACAGAATCAGCCCCAGCATTTT
CASSRPGQNQPQHF
>TRBJ2-3|-|TRBV2|TRBD2
TGTGCCAGCACTTGGACGGGGGGGCCTTCAGATACGCAGTATTTT
CASTWTGGPSDTQYF
>TRBJ1-6|few|TRBV28|-
TGTGCCAGCAGTCTCCCCACAGGGAACTATAATTCACCCCTCCACTTT
CASSLPTGNYNSPLHF
>TRBJ1-1|-|TRBV5-1|TRBD1
TGCGCCAGCAGCTTGGCTGTGGGGGCAGGGGGCGTTCCCGAAGCTTTCTTT
CASSLAVGAGGVPEAFF
>TRBJ2-6|-|TRBV6-6|-
TGTGCCAGCAGTCACCGTAGGGCGGGCCCGGTGAGGGTAGGTTCCAACGTCCTGACTTTC
CASSHRRAGPVRVGSNVLTF
>TRBJ2-7|-|TRBV6-5|-
TGTGCCAGCAGTAGGCAGGGCACCTACGAGCAGTACTTC
CASSRQGTYEQYF
>TRBJ2-7|once|TRBV24-1|TRBD1
TGTGCCACCAGTGCCGGGACAGGGGACTACGAGCAGTACTTC
CATSAGTGDYEQYF
>TRBJ2-3|few|TRBV11-3|-
TGTGCCAGCAGCTCTCTAGACTTCACAGATACGCAGTATTTT
CASSSLDFTDTQYF
>TRBJ1-5|-|TRBV9|-
TGTGCCAGCAGCGTAGGGCCTGGTCAGCCCCAGCATTTT
CASSVGPGQPQHF
>TRBJ2-5|-|TRBV19|TRBD2
TGTGCCAGTAGTTCGGGGGGGCTTGAGACCCAGTACTTC
CASSSGGLETQYF
>TRBJ2-5|once|TRBV24-1|TRBD2
TGTGCCACCAGTGACCCCGGGACTAACCAAGAGACCCAGTACTTC
CATSDPGTNQETQYF
>TRBJ2-7|-|TRBV4-1|TRBD1
TGCGCCAGCAGCCAAGCCTTACAGGGGGCTCAAGAGCAGTACTTC
CASSQALQGAQEQYF
>TRBJ2-7|few|TRBV5-6|-
TGTGCCAGCAGCGCGGGTCTGGCGGACGAGCAGTACTTC
CASSAGLADEQYF
>TRBJ2-5|-|TRBV2|TRBD2
TGTGCCAGCAAGGGTAGCGGGGGGCCCCAAGAGACCCAGTACTTC
CASKGSGGPQETQYF
>TRBJ2-1|-|TRBV19|TRBD2
TGTGCCAGGCCCCGGGGAGGGGAGCAGTTCTTC
CARPRGGEQFF
>TRBJ1-6|-|TRBV6-5|TRBD1
TGTGCCAGCAGTTACTCGAGTGGACAGGGGAATTCACCCCTCCACTTT
CASSYSSGQGNSPLHF
>TRBJ2-1|-|TRBV7-6|TRBD1
TGTGCCAGCAGCTCCATGACAGGGTACAATGAGCAGTTCTTC
CASSSMTGYNEQFF
>TRBJ1-1|-|TRBV7-8|-
TGTGCCAGCAGATCTACAGGAGAAGCTTTCTTT
CASRSTGEAFF
>TRBJ2-3|-|TRBV27|-
TGTGCCAGCTGGACTGGGCATGAGGGGGCGCAGTATTTT
CASWTGHEGAQYF
>TRBJ2-1|-|TRBV5-4|TRBD2
TGTGCCAGCAGCAGAGAGAGCGGGGGGTGGTCGAATGAGCAGTTCTTC
CASSRESGGWSNEQFF
>TRBJ2-1|-|TRBV4-2|TRBD1
TGTGCCAGCAGCCGCCGCCGGACAGGGGGCTACAATGAGCAGTTCTTC
CASSRRRTGGYNEQFF
>TRBJ2-7|-|TRBV7-6|-
TGTGCCAGCAGCGACGGGTCCCACTACGAGCAGTACTTC
CASSDGSHYEQYF
>TRBJ1-5|few|TRBV19|TRBD1
TGTGCCAGCCGACAGGGGGCTCAGCCCCAGCATTTT
CASRQGAQPQHF
>TRBJ2-1|-|TRBV3-1/TRBV3-2|TRBD2
TGTGCCAGCAGCCAAAACATCCTAGCGGGGGGACCCAATGAGCAGTTCTTC
CASSQNILAGGPNEQFF
>TRBJ1-2|-|TRBV9|-
TGTGCCAGCAGCGTAGGGACAGACTATGGCTACACCTTC
CASSVGTDYGYTF
>TRBJ2-1|-|TRBV10-1|-
TGCGCCAGCAGTGATTCCCCGAGCTCCTACAATGAGCAGTTCTTC
CASSDSPSSYNEQFF
>TRBJ2-3|-|TRBV2|-
TGTGCCAGCAAGGCAGAAGCAGGTACAGATACGCAGTATTTT
CASKAEAGTDTQYF
>TRBJ2-6|-|TRBV2|TRBD1
TGTGCCAGCAGAGCTGACAGGGGCATAGTGGAGGCCAACGTCCTGACTTTC
CASRADRGIVEANVLTF